This section outlines one T cell receptor (beta chain) sequence together with its context. Its antigen is still unknown. The CDR3 spans 16 residues. CDR1 SGHAT and CDR2 FQNNGV come from the germline V gene. Via template switching, UMIs carrying a 6-nucleotide sample barcode were introduced. TCRdb reprocessed the 5' RACE reads and stores each CDR3 protein as one record, lacking DNA. The sample yields fewer than 450,000 distinct CDR3 sequences, of which the top ten take up just over 2.5%. The sample comes from a study of monozygotic twins with inflammatory bowel disease. Overall study findings and caveats: The study supported no single strong signal or clonotype linked to IBD.

Sequencing used blood. This clonotype originated in a human donor with ulcerative colitis or Crohn's disease, or a healthy co-twin of an affected twin (not recorded which). The chain is built from TRBV11-2 and TRBJ1-1; TCRdb indicates TRBD1, and absent DNA this call remains unverified. The CDR3 reads CASSLVWGRMGTEAFF.